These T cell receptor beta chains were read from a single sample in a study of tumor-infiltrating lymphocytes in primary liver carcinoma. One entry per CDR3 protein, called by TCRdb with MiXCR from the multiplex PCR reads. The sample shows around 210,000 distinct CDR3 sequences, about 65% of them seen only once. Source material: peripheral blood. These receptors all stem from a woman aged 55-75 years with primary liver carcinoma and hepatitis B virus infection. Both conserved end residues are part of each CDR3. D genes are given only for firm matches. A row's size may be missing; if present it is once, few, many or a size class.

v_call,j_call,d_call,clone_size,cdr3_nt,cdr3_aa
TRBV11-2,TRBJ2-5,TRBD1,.,TGTGTCAACAGCTACGGACAGGGATGGGGAGAGACCCAGTACTTC,CVNSYGQGWGETQYF
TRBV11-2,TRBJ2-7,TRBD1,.,TGTGCCAACAGCTTAGTTCGGGAGACAGGGGTGTATTACGAGCAGTACTTC,CANSLVRETGVYYEQYF
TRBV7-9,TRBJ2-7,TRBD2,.,TGTGCCAGCAGCTTTGGCCCCGGGACTAGCGCCTACGAGCAGTACTTC,CASSFGPGTSAYEQYF
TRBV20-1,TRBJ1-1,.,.,TGCAGTGCAGGGGACGGCGAGAACACTGAAGCTTTCTTT,CSAGDGENTEAFF
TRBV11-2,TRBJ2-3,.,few,TGTGCCAACAGCTTAGGGGGAGGTACGCAGTATTTT,CANSLGGGTQYF
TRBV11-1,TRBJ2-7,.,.,TGTGCCAGCAACTTAGACAGGAGAGAGCAGTACTTC,CASNLDRREQYF
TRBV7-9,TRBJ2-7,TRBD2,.,TGTGCCAGCAGCCGACTAGCGAGAGATTACGAGCAGTACTTC,CASSRLARDYEQYF
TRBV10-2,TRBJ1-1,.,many,TGCGCCAGCAGTGAGAGGGGCCCCGTAGAGACTGAAGCTTTCTTT,CASSERGPVETEAFF
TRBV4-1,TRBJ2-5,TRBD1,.,TGCGCCAGCAGACAAGGTGGGCCCCTTCTCGACAGGGGGCTTGAGACTCAGTACTTC,CASRQGGPLLDRGLETQYF
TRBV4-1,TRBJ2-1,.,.,TGCGCCAGCAGTCCCACTGACTCGAGAAGCGTTGCGCAGTTCTTC,CASSPTDSRSVAQFF
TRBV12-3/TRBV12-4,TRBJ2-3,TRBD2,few,TGTGCCAGCAGTTTCCCAGCGGGAGGGGTCACAGATACGCAGTATTTT,CASSFPAGGVTDTQYF
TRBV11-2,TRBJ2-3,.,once,TGTGGCAGCAGCATGCGACTGGGGAATACGCAGTATTTT,CGSSMRLGNTQYF
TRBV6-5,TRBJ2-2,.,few,TGTGCCAGCAAGAATAGTGGGGTGACCACCGGGGAGCTGTTTTTT,CASKNSGVTTGELFF
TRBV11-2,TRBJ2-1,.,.,TGTGCCAGCAGCTTAAGTCAGTACAATGAGCGGTTCTTC,CASSLSQYNERFF
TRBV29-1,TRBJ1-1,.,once,TGCGGCGCTCAGCAACAGGGCACGTGGTGGGGAAACACTGAAGCATTCTTT,CGAQQQGTWWGNTEAFF
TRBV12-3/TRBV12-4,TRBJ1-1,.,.,TGTGCCAGCAGTTTGGTCAGGTGGATGGGGGCACCCATCACTGAAGCGTTCTTT,CASSLVRWMGAPITEAFF
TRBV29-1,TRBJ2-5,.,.,TGCAGGGTTGCGTCAGGGGGGGCCATAGAGACCCAGTATTTC,CRVASGGAIETQYF
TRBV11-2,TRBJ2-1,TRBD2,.,TGTGCCAGCAGCTCGTCAGCGGGGATCTCCTACAATGAGCAACTCTTC,CASSSSAGISYNEQLF
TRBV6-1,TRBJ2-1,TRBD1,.,TGTGCTAGCAGTGCCTACAGGGGGCCCCACAATGAGCAGTTCTTC,CASSAYRGPHNEQFF
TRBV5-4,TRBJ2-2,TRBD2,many,TGTGCCAGCAGCTTGGTCGGCGGGAGACCCACCGGGGAGCTGTTTTTT,CASSLVGGRPTGELFF
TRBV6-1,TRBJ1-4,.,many,TGTGCCAGCAGTGAAGCGGGGCGGGGAGATGAAAAACTGTTTTTT,CASSEAGRGDEKLFF
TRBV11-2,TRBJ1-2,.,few,TGTGCCACCTACAGGGTTAACTATGGCTACACCTTC,CATYRVNYGYTF
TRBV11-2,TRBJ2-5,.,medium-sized,TGTGCCAGCAGCTTAGACCGGACCCCCCAGACCCAGTACTTC,CASSLDRTPQTQYF
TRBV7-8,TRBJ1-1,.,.,TGTGTCAGCAGCGTCATCTTGGGGGCTGAAGTTTTCTTT,CVSSVILGAEVFF
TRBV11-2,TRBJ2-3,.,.,TGTGCCAGCAGCTTTTCAGGACCCATGGATACGCTGTATTTT,CASSFSGPMDTLYF
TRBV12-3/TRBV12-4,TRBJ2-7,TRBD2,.,TGTGCCAGCAGTCTAACTCTTACTAGCGATCCTACCTACGAGCGGTACTTC,CASSLTLTSDPTYERYF
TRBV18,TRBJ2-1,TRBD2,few,TGTGCCAGCTCAATCCAGGGAGGGTCCTACAATGAGCAGTTCTTC,CASSIQGGSYNEQFF
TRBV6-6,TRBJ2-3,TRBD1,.,TGTGCCAGCAGCCACAGGGGGGATAGCAATCGGCCCCAGTATTTT,CASSHRGDSNRPQYF
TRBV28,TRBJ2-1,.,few,TGTGCCAGCAGTTTATTCCCCAATGAGCAGTTCTTC,CASSLFPNEQFF
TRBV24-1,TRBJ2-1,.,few,TGTGCCACCAGTGATTTCGGTCGAGGGAATGAGCAGTTCTTC,CATSDFGRGNEQFF
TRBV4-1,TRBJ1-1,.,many,TGCGCCAGCAGCCAAGTCTTCCGAACCATGAACACTGAAGCTTTCTTT,CASSQVFRTMNTEAFF
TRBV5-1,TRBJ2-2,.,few,TGCGCCAGCAGCTTAGGGGCAGGGCGAACCGGGGAGCTGTTTTTT,CASSLGAGRTGELFF
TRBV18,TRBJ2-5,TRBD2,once,TGTGCCAGCTCACTTCCACCTAGCGGGAGAGGCGAGACCCAGTACTTC,CASSLPPSGRGETQYF
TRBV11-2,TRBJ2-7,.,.,TGTACCAGCAGCCCCCTCATATGCGAGCAGTACTTC,CTSSPLICEQYF
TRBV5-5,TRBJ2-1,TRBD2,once,TGTGCCAGCAGCCTGGGGGCTAGCGGGAGGGGTGAGCAGTTCTTC,CASSLGASGRGEQFF
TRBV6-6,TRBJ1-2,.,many,TGTGCCAGCAGTTACCGCCGGGGCGCGGACTATGGCTACACCTTC,CASSYRRGADYGYTF
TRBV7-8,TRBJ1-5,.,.,TGTGCCAGCAGCTTACAGAACTCACGGCCTTATAGCAATCAGCCCCGGCATTTT,CASSLQNSRPYSNQPRHF
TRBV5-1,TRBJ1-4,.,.,TGCGCCAGCAGCTTGAGCCGACAGGACCTTAATGAAAAACTGTTTTTT,CASSLSRQDLNEKLFF
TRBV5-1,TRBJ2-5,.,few,TGCGCCAGCAGCTTGACTAGTTTTGCCTCACAAGAGACCCAGTACTTC,CASSLTSFASQETQYF
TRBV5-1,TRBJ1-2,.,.,TGCGTCAGCAGCCTAGGCACAGGATGGGACGGCTATGGCTACACCTTC,CVSSLGTGWDGYGYTF
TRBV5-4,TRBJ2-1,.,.,TGTGCCAGCAGCTTGGGGGGCGGCTCCTTCAATGAGCAGTTCTTC,CASSLGGGSFNEQFF
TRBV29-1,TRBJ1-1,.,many,TGCAGCGTTGGACGGGGCACTACTGAAGCTTTCTTT,CSVGRGTTEAFF
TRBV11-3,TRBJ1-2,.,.,TGTGCAAGCAGCATCTCTGGGGGATCTAACTATGGCTACACCTTC,CASSISGGSNYGYTF
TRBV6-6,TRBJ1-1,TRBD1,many,TGTGCCAGCAGTGACAGGGGGGCTGAAGCTTTCTTT,CASSDRGAEAFF
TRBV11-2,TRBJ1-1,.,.,TGTGCCAGCAGCCCTAGGGGCGGCAGCGTGAGCACTGAAGCTTTATTT,CASSPRGGSVSTEALF
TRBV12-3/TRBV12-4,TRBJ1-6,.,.,TGTGCCTCCAAGTCGCAGGGGTATAATTCACCCCTCCACTTT,CASKSQGYNSPLHF
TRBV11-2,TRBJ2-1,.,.,TGTGCCAGCATCCCCTCAGTTTCCCTCAATGAGCAGTTCTTC,CASIPSVSLNEQFF
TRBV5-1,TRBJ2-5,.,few,TGCGCCAGCAGCTTCCAAGAGACCCAGTACTTC,CASSFQETQYF
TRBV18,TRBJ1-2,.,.,TGTGCCAACTCGCCGACAGAAGGGAGCTATGGCTACACCTTC,CANSPTEGSYGYTF
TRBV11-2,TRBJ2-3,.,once,TGTGCCAGCAGCCCACAGAAGGGGGGCACAGATACGCAGTATTTT,CASSPQKGGTDTQYF
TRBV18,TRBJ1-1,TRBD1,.,TGTGCCAGCTCACTTCGGACAGGCCAGGCTGAAGCTTTCTTT,CASSLRTGQAEAFF
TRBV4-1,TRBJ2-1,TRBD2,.,TGCGCCAGCAGCTCGGGACCGCCCGCGGGACTAGCGGGAGGGCGTTGGGATAAGCAGTTCTTC,CASSSGPPAGLAGGRWDKQFF
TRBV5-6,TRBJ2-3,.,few,TGTGCCAGCAGCCGCCGGGGGATTCAGAGAAGCACAGATACGCAGTATTTT,CASSRRGIQRSTDTQYF